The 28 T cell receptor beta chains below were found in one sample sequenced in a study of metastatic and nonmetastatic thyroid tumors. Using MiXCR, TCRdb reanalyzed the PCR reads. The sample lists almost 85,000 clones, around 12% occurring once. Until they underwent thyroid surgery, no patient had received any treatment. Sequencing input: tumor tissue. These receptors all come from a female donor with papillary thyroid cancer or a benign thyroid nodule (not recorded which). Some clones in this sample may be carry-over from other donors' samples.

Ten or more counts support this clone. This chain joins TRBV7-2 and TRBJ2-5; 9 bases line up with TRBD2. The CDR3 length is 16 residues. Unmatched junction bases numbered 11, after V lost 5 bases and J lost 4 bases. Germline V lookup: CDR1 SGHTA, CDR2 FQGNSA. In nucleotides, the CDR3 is TGTGCCAGCAGCAGGAGGCGGGAGGGCCGGCGAGAGACCCAGTACTTC. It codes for CASSRRREGRRETQYF.

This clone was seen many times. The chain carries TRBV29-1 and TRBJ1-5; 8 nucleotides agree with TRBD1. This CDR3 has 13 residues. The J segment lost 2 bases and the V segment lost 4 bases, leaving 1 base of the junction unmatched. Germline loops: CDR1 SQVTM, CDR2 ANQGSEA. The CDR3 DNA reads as TGCAGCGTTGGGACAGGGCGCAATCAGCCCCAGCATTTT. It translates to CSVGTGRNQPQHF.

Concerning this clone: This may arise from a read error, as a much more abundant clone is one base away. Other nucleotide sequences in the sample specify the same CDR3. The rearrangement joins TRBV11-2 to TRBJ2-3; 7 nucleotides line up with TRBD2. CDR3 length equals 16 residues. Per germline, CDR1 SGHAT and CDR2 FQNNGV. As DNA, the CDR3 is TGTGCCAGTAGCTTAGCAACTAGCGCCCGCACAGATACGCAGTATTTT. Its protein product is CASSLATSARTDTQYF.

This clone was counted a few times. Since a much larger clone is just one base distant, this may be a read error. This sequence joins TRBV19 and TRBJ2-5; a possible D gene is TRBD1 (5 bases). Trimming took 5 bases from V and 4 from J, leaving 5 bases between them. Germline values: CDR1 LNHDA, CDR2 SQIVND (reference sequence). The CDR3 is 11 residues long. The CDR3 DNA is TGTGCCAGTAGTCAGGGAGAGACCCAGTACTTC. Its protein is CASSQGETQYF.

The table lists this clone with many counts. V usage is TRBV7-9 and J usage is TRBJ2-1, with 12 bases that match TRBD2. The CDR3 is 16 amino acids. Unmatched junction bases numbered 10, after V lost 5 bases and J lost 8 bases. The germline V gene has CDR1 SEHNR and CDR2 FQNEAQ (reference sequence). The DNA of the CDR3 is TGTGCCAGCAGCCCTAGTCGTACTAGCGGGAGGTATGAGCAGTTCTTC. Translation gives CASSPSRTSGRYEQFF.

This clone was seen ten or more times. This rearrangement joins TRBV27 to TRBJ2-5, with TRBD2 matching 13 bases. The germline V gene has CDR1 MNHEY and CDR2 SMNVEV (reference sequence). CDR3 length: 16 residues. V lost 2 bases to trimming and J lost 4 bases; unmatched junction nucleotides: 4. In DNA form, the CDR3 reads TGTGCCAGCAGTTTAGGGACTAGCGGGGCGGCAGAGACCCAGTACTTC. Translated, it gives CASSLGTSGAAETQYF.

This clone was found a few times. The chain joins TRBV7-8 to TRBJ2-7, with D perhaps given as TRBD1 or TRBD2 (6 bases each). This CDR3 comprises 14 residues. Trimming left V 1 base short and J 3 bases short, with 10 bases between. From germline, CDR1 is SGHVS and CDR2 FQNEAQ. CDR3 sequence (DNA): TGTGCCAGCAGCTTAGGGGGGGCCATCTACGAGCAGTACTTC. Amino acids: CASSLGGAIYEQYF.

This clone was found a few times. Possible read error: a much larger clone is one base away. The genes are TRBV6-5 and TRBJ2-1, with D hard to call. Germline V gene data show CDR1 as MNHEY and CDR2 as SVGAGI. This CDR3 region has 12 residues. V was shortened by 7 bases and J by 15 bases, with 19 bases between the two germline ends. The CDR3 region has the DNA TGTGCCAGCATTTATTCTGGGCAGTTCCCGTTCTTC. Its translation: CASIYSGQFPFF.

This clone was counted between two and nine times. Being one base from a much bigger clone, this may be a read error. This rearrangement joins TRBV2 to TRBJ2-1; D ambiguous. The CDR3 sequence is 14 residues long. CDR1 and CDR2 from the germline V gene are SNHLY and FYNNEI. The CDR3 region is CVSSERHPYNEQFF. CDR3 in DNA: TGTGTCAGCAGTGAGCGTCATCCCTACAATGAGCAGTTCTTC. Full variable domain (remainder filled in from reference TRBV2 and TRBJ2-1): EPEVTQTPSHQVTQMGQEVILRCVPISNHLYFYWYRQILGQKVEFLVSFYNNEISEKSEIFDDQFSVERPDGSNFTLKIRSTKLEDSAMYFCVSSERHPYNEQFFGPGTRLTVL.

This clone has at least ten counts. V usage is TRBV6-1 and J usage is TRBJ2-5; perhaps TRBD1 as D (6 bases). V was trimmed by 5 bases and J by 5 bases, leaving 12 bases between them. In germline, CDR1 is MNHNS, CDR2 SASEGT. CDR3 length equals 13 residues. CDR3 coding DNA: TGTGCCAGCAGTTCACAGGGATCGGAGACCCAGTACTTC. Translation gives CASSSQGSETQYF.

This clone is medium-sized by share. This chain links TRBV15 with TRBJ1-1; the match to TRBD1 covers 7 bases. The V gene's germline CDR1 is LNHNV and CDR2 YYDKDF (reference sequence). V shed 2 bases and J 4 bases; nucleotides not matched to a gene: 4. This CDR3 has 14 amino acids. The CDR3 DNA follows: TGTGCCACCAGCAGACTGGGGACAGCCACTGAAGCTTTCTTT. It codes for CATSRLGTATEAFF. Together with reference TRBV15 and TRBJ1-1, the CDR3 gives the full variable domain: DAMVIQNPRYQVTQFGKPVTLSCSQTLNHNVMYWYQQKSSQAPKLLFHYYDKDFNNEADTPDNFQSRRPNTSFCFLDIRSPGLGDTAMYLCATSRLGTATEAFFGQGTRLTVV.

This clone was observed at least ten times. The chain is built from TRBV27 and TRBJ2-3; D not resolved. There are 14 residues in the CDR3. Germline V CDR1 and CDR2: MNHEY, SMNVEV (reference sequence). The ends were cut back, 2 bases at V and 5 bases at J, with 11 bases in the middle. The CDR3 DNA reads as TGTGCCAGCAGTTTAGGCAGGAGAGGAGATACGCAGTATTTT. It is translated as CASSLGRRGDTQYF.

The CDR3 DNA follows: TGTGCCAGCAGTACGAGGGGTCCGTTACTAGCGGGAGGTCATGAGCAGTTCTTC. Translated, it gives CASSTRGPLLAGGHEQFF. The chain joins TRBV28 to TRBJ2-1, with 12 bases matching TRBD2. The V gene's germline CDR1 is MDHEN and CDR2 SYDVKM. This CDR3 has 18 residues. V gave up 5 bases and J gave up 8 bases; unmatched junction bases: 16.

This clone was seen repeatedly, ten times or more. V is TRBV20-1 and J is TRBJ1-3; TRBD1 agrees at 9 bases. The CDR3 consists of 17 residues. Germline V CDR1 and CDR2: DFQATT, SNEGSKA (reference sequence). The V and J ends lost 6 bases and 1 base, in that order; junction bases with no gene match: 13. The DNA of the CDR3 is TGCAGTGCCTCTATCCCCCCCGGACAGGGGTCTGGAAACACCATATATTTT. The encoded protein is CSASIPPGQGSGNTIYF.

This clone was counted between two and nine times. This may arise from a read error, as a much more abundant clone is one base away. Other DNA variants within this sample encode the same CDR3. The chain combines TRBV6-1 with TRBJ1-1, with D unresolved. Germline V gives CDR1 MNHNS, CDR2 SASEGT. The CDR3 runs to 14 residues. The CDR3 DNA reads TGTGCAAGCTCCTCAAAGGGTCCTAAACCGGAAGCTTTCTTT. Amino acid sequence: CASSSKGPKPEAFF.

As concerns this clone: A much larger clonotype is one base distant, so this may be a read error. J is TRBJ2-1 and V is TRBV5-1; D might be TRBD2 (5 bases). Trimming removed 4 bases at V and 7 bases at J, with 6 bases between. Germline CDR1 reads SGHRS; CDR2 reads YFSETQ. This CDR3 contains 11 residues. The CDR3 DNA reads TGCGCCAGCAGCGACTATAATGAGCAGTTCTTC. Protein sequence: CASSDYNEQFF.

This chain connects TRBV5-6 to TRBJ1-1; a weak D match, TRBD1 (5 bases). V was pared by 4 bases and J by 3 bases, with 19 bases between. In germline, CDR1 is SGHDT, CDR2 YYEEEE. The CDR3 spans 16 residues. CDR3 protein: CASSPPKVVRDTEAFF. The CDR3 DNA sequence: TGTGCCAGCAGCCCGCCTAAGGTAGTCAGGGACACTGAAGCTTTCTTT.

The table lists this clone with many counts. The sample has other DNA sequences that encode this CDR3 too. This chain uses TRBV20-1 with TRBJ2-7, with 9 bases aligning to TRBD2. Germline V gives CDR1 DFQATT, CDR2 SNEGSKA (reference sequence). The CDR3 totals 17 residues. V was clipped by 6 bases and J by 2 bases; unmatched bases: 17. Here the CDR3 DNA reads TGCAGTGCCCACCTTCTTGGACTAGCGAGCGTGGCCTACGAGCAGTACTTC. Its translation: CSAHLLGLASVAYEQYF.

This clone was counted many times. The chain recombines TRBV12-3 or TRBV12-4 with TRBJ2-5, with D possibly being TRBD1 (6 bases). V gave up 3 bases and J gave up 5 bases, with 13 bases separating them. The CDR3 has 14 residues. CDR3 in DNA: TGTGCCAGCAGTTTTTCAGGGGCCGCGGAGACCCAGTACTTC. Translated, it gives CASSFSGAAETQYF.

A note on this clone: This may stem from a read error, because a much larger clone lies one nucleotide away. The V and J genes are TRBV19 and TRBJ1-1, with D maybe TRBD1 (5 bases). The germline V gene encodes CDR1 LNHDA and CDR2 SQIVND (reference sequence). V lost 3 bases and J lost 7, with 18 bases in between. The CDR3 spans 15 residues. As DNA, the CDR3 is TGTGCCAGTAGTATCCCCCGACAGAGTCTAGGTGAAGCTTTCTTT. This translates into CASSIPRQSLGEAFF.

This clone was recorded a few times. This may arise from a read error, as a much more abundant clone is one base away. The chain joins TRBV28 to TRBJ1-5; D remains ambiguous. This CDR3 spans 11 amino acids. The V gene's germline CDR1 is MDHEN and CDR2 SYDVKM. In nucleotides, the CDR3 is TGTGCCAGTAGTTTAAATCAGCCCCAGCATTTT. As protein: CASSLNQPQHF.

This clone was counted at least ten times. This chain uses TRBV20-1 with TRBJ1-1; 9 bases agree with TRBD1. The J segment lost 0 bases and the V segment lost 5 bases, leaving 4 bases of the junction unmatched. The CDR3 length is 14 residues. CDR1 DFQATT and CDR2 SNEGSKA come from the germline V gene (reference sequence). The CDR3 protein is CSAAGQGMNTEAFF. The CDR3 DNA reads TGCAGTGCTGCAGGACAGGGGATGAACACTGAAGCTTTCTTT.

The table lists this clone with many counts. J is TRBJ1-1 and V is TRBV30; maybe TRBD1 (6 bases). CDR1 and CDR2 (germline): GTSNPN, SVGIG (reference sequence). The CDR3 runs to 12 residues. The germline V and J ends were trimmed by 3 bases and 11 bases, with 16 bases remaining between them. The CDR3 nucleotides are TGTGCCTGGAGCCTAGGGGGACAAATCGCTTTCTTT. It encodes CAWSLGGQIAFF.

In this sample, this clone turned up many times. The CDR3 sequence: CASSFTGAPTDTQYF. The CDR3 nucleotides read TGTGCCAGCAGCTTCACGGGGGCACCCACAGATACGCAGTATTTT. The V gene is TRBV13, the J gene TRBJ2-3, with D perhaps matching TRBD1 or TRBD2 (6 bases each). The V end was cut by 3 bases, the J end by 2 bases, with 12 bases between. Germline CDR1 is PRHDT and CDR2 is FYEKMQ (reference sequence). The CDR3 has 15 amino acids.

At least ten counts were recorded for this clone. The CDR3 reads CSARDLAGGLLDTQYF. The CDR3 DNA sequence: TGCAGTGCTAGAGATCTTGCGGGAGGGCTCTTAGATACGCAGTATTTT. The chain joins TRBV20-1 to TRBJ2-3; TRBD2 aligns across 9 bases. The V and J ends lost 0 bases and 5 bases, in that order; junction bases with no gene match: 9. CDR1 and CDR2 (germline): DFQATT, SNEGSKA (reference sequence). The CDR3 consists of 16 residues.

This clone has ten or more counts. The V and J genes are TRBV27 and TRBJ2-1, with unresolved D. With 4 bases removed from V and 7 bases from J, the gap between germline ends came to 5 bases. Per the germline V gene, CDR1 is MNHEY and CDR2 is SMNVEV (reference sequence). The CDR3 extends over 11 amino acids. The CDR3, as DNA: TGTGCCAGCAGTTCGATTAATGAGCAGTTCTTC. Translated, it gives CASSSINEQFF.

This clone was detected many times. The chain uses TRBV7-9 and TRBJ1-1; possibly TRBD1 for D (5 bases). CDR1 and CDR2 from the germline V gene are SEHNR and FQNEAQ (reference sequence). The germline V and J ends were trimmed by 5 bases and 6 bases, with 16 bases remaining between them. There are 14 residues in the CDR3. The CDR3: CASSNNGRGPEAFF. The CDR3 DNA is TGTGCCAGCAGCAACAATGGTCGGGGACCTGAAGCTTTCTTT.

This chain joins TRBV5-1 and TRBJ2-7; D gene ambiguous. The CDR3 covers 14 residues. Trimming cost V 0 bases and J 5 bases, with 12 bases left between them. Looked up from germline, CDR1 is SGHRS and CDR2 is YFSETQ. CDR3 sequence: CASSLALGEDEQYF. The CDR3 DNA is TGCGCCAGCAGCTTGGCCCTAGGTGAGGACGAGCAGTACTTC.